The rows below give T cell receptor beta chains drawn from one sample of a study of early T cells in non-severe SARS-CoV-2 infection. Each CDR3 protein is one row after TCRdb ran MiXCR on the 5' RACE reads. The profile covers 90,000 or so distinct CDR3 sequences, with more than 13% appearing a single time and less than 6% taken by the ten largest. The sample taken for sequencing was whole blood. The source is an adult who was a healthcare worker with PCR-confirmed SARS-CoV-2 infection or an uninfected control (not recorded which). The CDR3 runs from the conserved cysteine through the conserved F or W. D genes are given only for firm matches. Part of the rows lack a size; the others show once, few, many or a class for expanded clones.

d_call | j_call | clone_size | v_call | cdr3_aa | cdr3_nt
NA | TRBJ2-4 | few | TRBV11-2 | CASSLAGDPIAKNIQYF | TGTGCCAGCAGCTTAGCGGGAGACCCAATAGCCAAAAACATTCAGTACTTC
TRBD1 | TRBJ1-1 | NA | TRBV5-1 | CASRPGTDTEAFF | TGCGCCAGCAGACCCGGGACAGACACTGAAGCTTTCTTT
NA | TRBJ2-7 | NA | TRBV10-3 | CAIRGQFDEQYF | TGTGCCATCAGGGGGCAATTCGACGAGCAGTACTTC
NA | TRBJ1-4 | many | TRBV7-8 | CASSRIGHSNEKLFF | TGTGCCAGCAGTCGGATCGGACATTCAAATGAAAAACTGTTTTTT
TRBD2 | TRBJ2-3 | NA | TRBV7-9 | CATNPGTSSTDTQYF | TGTGCCACGAACCCCGGGACTAGCTCCACAGATACGCAGTATTTT
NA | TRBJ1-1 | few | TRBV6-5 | CASSFRKNTEAFF | TGTGCCAGCAGTTTCAGGAAGAACACTGAAGCTTTCTTT
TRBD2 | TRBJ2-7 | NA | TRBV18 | CASSVASGTGEQYF | TGTGCCAGCTCAGTCGCTAGCGGTACGGGAGAGCAGTACTTC
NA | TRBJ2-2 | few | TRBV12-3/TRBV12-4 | CASSLAARWTGELFF | TGTGCCAGCAGTTTAGCGGCTAGATGGACCGGGGAGCTGTTTTTT
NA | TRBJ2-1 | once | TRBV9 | CASSVETYNEQFF | TGTGCCAGCAGCGTTGAGACCTACAATGAGCAGTTCTTC
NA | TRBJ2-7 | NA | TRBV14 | CAMTPCTLYEQYF | TGTGCCATGACCCCTTGCACCCTCTACGAGCAGTACTTC
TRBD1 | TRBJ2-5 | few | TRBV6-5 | CASIAGTGETQYF | TGTGCCAGCATCGCGGGGACAGGCGAGACCCAGTACTTC
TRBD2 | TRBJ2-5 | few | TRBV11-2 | CASSLVSGRGGQTQYF | TGTGCCAGCAGCTTAGTTAGCGGGAGGGGAGGACAGACCCAGTACTTC
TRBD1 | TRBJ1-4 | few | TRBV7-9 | CASSRLGQGFEKLFF | TGTGCCAGCAGCCGACTAGGACAGGGATTTGAAAAACTGTTTTTT
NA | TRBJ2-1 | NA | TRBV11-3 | CASSREENEQFF | TGTGCCAGCAGCCGCGAGGAAAATGAGCAGTTCTTC
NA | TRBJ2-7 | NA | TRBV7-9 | CASRSNSYEQYF | TGTGCCAGCAGGTCAAATTCCTACGAGCAGTACTTC